This T cell receptor (beta chain) was sequenced during a study of cytomegalovirus exposure and HLA in healthy donors. Findings and limits, study-wide: Previous analysis showed most TCR beta V segments were productive about 90% or about 30% of the time. Relative to the roughly 700-donor mean, N-insertions were reportedly fewer in an Asian-associated ancestry cluster in a later analysis. The study recorded fewer than 200 TCR beta chains that were cytomegalovirus-associated.

V lost 3 bases, J lost 5 bases, and 7 bases stayed unmatched. The V gene's germline CDR1 is SGDLS and CDR2 YYNGEE. The CDR3 length is 15 residues. The PCR was carried out with 60 Vbeta primers and 13 Jbeta primers. Produced via immunoSEQ multiplex PCR; TCRdb's table is partial and in-frame only. The table lists around 200,000 clones. Remarks on this clone: Its antigen is not identified.

The V gene is TRBV9, the J gene TRBJ1-4; 7 nucleotides match TRBD1. The origin of this receptor is a girl aged 2-10 years in good health and CMV-seropositive. The sample consisted of PBMCs. CDR3 nucleotide sequence: TGTGCCAGCAGCGCACGGGACAGCCTGAATGAAAAACTGTTTTTT. It yields the protein CASSARDSLNEKLFF.